This T cell receptor beta chain was sequenced for a study of radiotherapy plus CTLA-4 blockade in lung cancer. Unmatched junction bases numbered 8, after V lost 5 bases and J lost 8 bases. The CDR3 spans 13 residues. Germline assignment: CDR1 MDHEN and CDR2 SYDVKM. Clones were sequenced by immunoSEQ multiplex PCR, and TCRdb holds only the in-frame ones, with some missing. The repertoire holds about 53,000 clones, roughly 86% seen once, with 4.8% in the top ten. The chain combines TRBV28 with TRBJ1-1; 7 bases agree with TRBD1. Material: peripheral blood, obtained from a patient treated with radiotherapy plus ipilimumab. This clonotype originated in a human donor with non-small cell lung cancer whose response to radiotherapy plus ipilimumab could not be evaluated. The CDR3 DNA is TGTGCCAGCAGTCCCCTTGACAGGGTCGAAGCTTTCTTT. It specifies CASSPLDRVEAFF. The full variable domain, in which reference TRBV28 and TRBJ1-1 provide the parts outside the CDR3, is DVKVTQSSRYLVKRTGEKVFLECVQDMDHENMFWYRQDPGLGLRLIYFSYDVKMKEKGDIPEGYSVSREKKERFSLILESASTNQTSMYLCASSPLDRVEAFFGQGTRLTVV.